These T cell receptor beta chains were read from a single sample in a study of blood T cell repertoires in COVID-19. The data were produced by immunoSEQ multiplex PCR, yet TCRdb's version contains in-frame clones alone and is incomplete. This table holds a few hundred thousand clones, roughly 82% found once. Sequencing was done on a sample of peripheral blood. All receptors derive from a woman in her 40s who had recovered from COVID-19. Both conserved end residues are trimmed from each CDR3. A D gene is named only where the DNA matches it firmly. Size values are once, few and many counts, or a class for expanded clones, and some rows have none.

>TRBD2|TRBJ2-5|TRBV5-1|.
ASSPQPGLAEETQY
>.|TRBJ1-1|TRBV20-1|.
SASSLAF
>.|TRBJ2-5|TRBV14|.
ASSQNLAQETQY
>.|TRBJ1-1|TRBV12-3/TRBV12-4|.
ASALGGEAF
>TRBD1|TRBJ2-5|TRBV10-3|.
AISESTGAETQY
>TRBD2|TRBJ2-7|TRBV9|.
ASSVRSGGWYEQY
>TRBD1|TRBJ1-2|TRBV2|once
ASSLQGDEYGYT
>.|TRBJ1-5|TRBV3-1/TRBV3-2|.
ASSQGTPRLNQPQH
>TRBD2|TRBJ2-3|TRBV4-3|.
ASSQLAGAADTQY
>.|TRBJ2-7|TRBV12-3/TRBV12-4|.
AGKKDGTYEQY
>TRBD1|TRBJ1-1|TRBV7-9|.
ASSSTLYRQGTEAF
>.|TRBJ1-6|TRBV5-4|.
ASSLDGYNSPLH
>.|TRBJ1-1|TRBV3-1/TRBV3-2|.
ASSQKLLRGTEAF
>TRBD1|TRBJ2-6|TRBV9|.
ASSVEQTGGRRTGANVLT
>TRBD2|TRBJ2-7|TRBV9|.
ASSTGLAGAYEQY
>.|TRBJ1-1|TRBV20-1|.
SASRQADEAF
>.|TRBJ2-2|TRBV30|once
AWSVSSPGGELF
>TRBD1|TRBJ1-4|TRBV4-3|.
ASSHQGTGGGNEKLF
>.|TRBJ1-5|TRBV21-1|.
ASSKPGGQPQH
>TRBD2|TRBJ2-1|TRBV19|.
ASSIAGGFYNEQF
>.|TRBJ1-1|TRBV28|once
ASGGGTEAF
>TRBD1|TRBJ1-2|TRBV7-3|.
ASSLDQGGGYT
>TRBD1|TRBJ1-2|TRBV12-3/TRBV12-4|.
ASSPTGFYGYT
>TRBD1|TRBJ2-7|TRBV5-1|.
ASSLRQGVNEQY
>.|TRBJ2-5|TRBV5-1|.
ASKTDTQETQY
>.|TRBJ2-1|TRBV24-1|.
ATQSGQTYNEQF
>.|TRBJ2-5|TRBV10-3|.
AISDHSEETQY
>.|TRBJ1-2|TRBV13|.
ASSVWNPEAGYT
>.|TRBJ1-1|TRBV7-2|.
ASSLGVQGTEAF
>TRBD1|TRBJ1-6|TRBV5-1|.
ASSSDRTTRGGSPLH
>.|TRBJ2-7|TRBV7-2|many
ASSLGPNYEQY
>.|TRBJ1-5|TRBV4-3|.
ASSQDLEDQPQH
>TRBD1|TRBJ1-4|TRBV18|.
ASSPGTDNEKLF
>TRBD1|TRBJ2-7|TRBV9|.
ASSVGVGTGIYEQY
>TRBD2|TRBJ2-2|TRBV9|few
ASSSPPGTSDPTGELF